A selection of T cell receptor beta chains follows, all from one sample in a study of T cell repertoires in cytomegalovirus infection. MiXCR, run by TCRdb on the reads, gives a single entry per CDR3 protein. The table records around 530,000 distinct CDR3 sequences, more than 20% of them present only once. Sequences were obtained from PBMCs. These receptor sequences come from a human donor in good health (CMV status not recorded). Some clones in this sample may be carry-over from other donors' samples. CDR3s include the opening cysteine and the closing phenylalanine or tryptophan. D genes are given only for firm matches. Not all rows give a size; the values are once, few, many and, for expanded clones, a class.

clone_size: .
v_call: TRBV6-5
j_call: TRBJ1-3
d_call: .
cdr3_nt: TGTGCCAGCAGTTACTCGGCGACATTCCCACACTCTGGAAACACCATATATTTT
cdr3_aa: CASSYSATFPHSGNTIYF

clone_size: many
v_call: TRBV7-6
j_call: TRBJ1-6
d_call: TRBD1
cdr3_nt: TGTGCCAGCAGCCCCCAGGGGGACTATAATTCACCCCTCCACTTT
cdr3_aa: CASSPQGDYNSPLHF

clone_size: .
v_call: TRBV6-1
j_call: TRBJ1-2
d_call: .
cdr3_nt: TGTGCCACGGAGGAAACCCCCCATTTCCAGCACGGCTACACCTTC
cdr3_aa: CATEETPHFQHGYTF

clone_size: many
v_call: TRBV7-2
j_call: TRBJ2-5
d_call: TRBD2
cdr3_nt: TGTGCCAGCAGCTTAGGTCTAGCGGAAGAGACCCAGTACTTC
cdr3_aa: CASSLGLAEETQYF

clone_size: few
v_call: TRBV27
j_call: TRBJ1-2
d_call: TRBD1
cdr3_nt: TGTGCCAGCAGTTTCCAGGGGCAGGGGGCGAGTTATGGCTACACCTTC
cdr3_aa: CASSFQGQGASYGYTF

clone_size: few
v_call: TRBV19
j_call: TRBJ1-3
d_call: .
cdr3_nt: TGTGCCAGTGAACCGGGCCTAACCATCTCTGGAAACACCATATATTTT
cdr3_aa: CASEPGLTISGNTIYF

clone_size: many
v_call: TRBV12-3/TRBV12-4
j_call: TRBJ1-1
d_call: TRBD1
cdr3_nt: TGTGCCAGCAGCAGACAGGGGCAGGGAGCTTTCTTT
cdr3_aa: CASSRQGQGAFF

clone_size: .
v_call: TRBV5-1
j_call: TRBJ1-5
d_call: .
cdr3_nt: TGCGCCAGCAGCCCCGGGGACAAATTCAATCAGCCCCAGCATTTT
cdr3_aa: CASSPGDKFNQPQHF

clone_size: many
v_call: TRBV7-9
j_call: TRBJ2-2
d_call: .
cdr3_nt: TGTGCCAGCAGCACCAGGGGGGATACCGGGGAGCTGTTTTTT
cdr3_aa: CASSTRGDTGELFF

clone_size: .
v_call: TRBV5-4
j_call: TRBJ2-1
d_call: .
cdr3_nt: TGTGCCAGCAGCTTGCTAGGGGCCAATGAGCAGTTCTTC
cdr3_aa: CASSLLGANEQFF

clone_size: few
v_call: TRBV12-3/TRBV12-4
j_call: TRBJ2-1
d_call: .
cdr3_nt: TGTGCCAGCAGCCCATTTAGAGGTATGGACAATGAGCAGTTCTTC
cdr3_aa: CASSPFRGMDNEQFF

clone_size: .
v_call: TRBV5-6
j_call: TRBJ2-1
d_call: .
cdr3_nt: TGTGCCAGCAGCTTGGTCGGAGGGTCGTCCAATGAGCAGTTCTTC
cdr3_aa: CASSLVGGSSNEQFF

clone_size: few
v_call: TRBV20-1
j_call: TRBJ2-1
d_call: TRBD2
cdr3_nt: TGCAGTGCTAGAGATCGGTTAGCCGGGACTAGCGGGACGGATGAGCAGTTCTTC
cdr3_aa: CSARDRLAGTSGTDEQFF

clone_size: few
v_call: TRBV24-1
j_call: TRBJ2-1
d_call: TRBD2
cdr3_nt: TGTGCCACCAGTGACCCCCCCGGTAGACTAGCGGGAGGGGAGCAGTTCTTC
cdr3_aa: CATSDPPGRLAGGEQFF

clone_size: .
v_call: TRBV11-2
j_call: TRBJ1-5
d_call: .
cdr3_nt: TGTGCCAGCAGCTTAGATGGAGGCCCGAATCAGCCCCAGCATTTT
cdr3_aa: CASSLDGGPNQPQHF

clone_size: .
v_call: TRBV7-8
j_call: TRBJ2-3
d_call: .
cdr3_nt: TGTGCCAGCAGCTTAGTCGGAGGGAGCCCAGATACGCAGTATTTT
cdr3_aa: CASSLVGGSPDTQYF

clone_size: few
v_call: TRBV7-2
j_call: TRBJ2-5
d_call: .
cdr3_nt: TGTGCCAGCAGCTTATTCGCGGGGTACCAAGAGACCCAGTACTTC
cdr3_aa: CASSLFAGYQETQYF

clone_size: many
v_call: TRBV7-2
j_call: TRBJ1-2
d_call: .
cdr3_nt: TGTGCCAGCAGCTTAGAGTACAGTATGTCTGGCTACACCTTC
cdr3_aa: CASSLEYSMSGYTF

clone_size: .
v_call: TRBV7-1
j_call: TRBJ2-5
d_call: TRBD2
cdr3_nt: TGTGCCAGCAGCCCTCTAGCGGGAGTAGGGGAGACCCAGTACTTC
cdr3_aa: CASSPLAGVGETQYF

clone_size: few
v_call: TRBV4-3
j_call: TRBJ1-2
d_call: .
cdr3_nt: TGCGCCAGCAGCCAAGATTCGGGGTTCAACTATGGCTACACCTTC
cdr3_aa: CASSQDSGFNYGYTF

clone_size: .
v_call: TRBV6-4
j_call: TRBJ1-5
d_call: .
cdr3_nt: TGTGCCAGCAGTGACTCTCCGGGACAAGTAATCCCCCTATACAGCAATCAGCCCCAGCATTTT
cdr3_aa: CASSDSPGQVIPLYSNQPQHF

clone_size: many
v_call: TRBV7-8
j_call: TRBJ2-7
d_call: .
cdr3_nt: TGTGCCAGCAGCTTAGCGGTTCGAGACTTAGCCTACGAGCAGTACTTC
cdr3_aa: CASSLAVRDLAYEQYF

clone_size: few
v_call: TRBV6-5
j_call: TRBJ1-2
d_call: .
cdr3_nt: TGTGCCAGCAGTTACGCAGCGACACTCTATGGCTACACCTTC
cdr3_aa: CASSYAATLYGYTF

clone_size: once
v_call: TRBV12-5
j_call: TRBJ2-5
d_call: .
cdr3_nt: TGTGCTAGTGGTCACCAGGGGTTCCAAGAGACCCAGTACTTC
cdr3_aa: CASGHQGFQETQYF

clone_size: .
v_call: TRBV28
j_call: TRBJ2-7
d_call: .
cdr3_nt: TGTGCCAGCGGGGCAAGCGCCAGATACGAGCAGTACTTC
cdr3_aa: CASGASARYEQYF

clone_size: few
v_call: TRBV19
j_call: TRBJ1-3
d_call: .
cdr3_nt: TGTGCCAGTAGTTTGAGGGGCACCATATATTTT
cdr3_aa: CASSLRGTIYF

clone_size: .
v_call: TRBV2
j_call: TRBJ2-5
d_call: .
cdr3_nt: TGTGCCAGCAGCAAAGACAGCGAAGAGACCCAGTACTTC
cdr3_aa: CASSKDSEETQYF